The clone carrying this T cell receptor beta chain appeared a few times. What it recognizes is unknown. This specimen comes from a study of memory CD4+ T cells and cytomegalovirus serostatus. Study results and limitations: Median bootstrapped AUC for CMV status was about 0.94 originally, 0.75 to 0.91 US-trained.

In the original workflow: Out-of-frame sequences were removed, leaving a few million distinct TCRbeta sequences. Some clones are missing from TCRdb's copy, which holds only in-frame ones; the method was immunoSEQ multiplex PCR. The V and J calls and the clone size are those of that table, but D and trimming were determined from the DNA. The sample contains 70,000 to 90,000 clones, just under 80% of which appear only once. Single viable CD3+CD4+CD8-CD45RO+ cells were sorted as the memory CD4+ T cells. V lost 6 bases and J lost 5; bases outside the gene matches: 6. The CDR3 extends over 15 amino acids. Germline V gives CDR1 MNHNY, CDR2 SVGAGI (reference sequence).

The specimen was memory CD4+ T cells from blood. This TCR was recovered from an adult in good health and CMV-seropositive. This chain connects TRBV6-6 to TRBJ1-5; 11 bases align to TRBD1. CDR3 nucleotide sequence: TGTGCCAGCAGGCGGGGGACAGGGGGAGATCAGCCCCAGCATTTT. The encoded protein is CASRRGTGGDQPQHF.